Below, 7 T cell receptor beta chains from the same sample are listed, as sequenced in a study of T-cell reconstitution after alpha-beta-depleted transplantation in children (dated by TCRdb to 2016 to 2018). The sample's treatment or condition label, in plain terms: allogeneic hematopoietic cell transplantation with graft depleted of TCRalphabeta T cells and CD19 B cells. Libraries were made using PCR. The sample was run on an Illumina HiSeq 2500. TCR libraries were prepared with molecular barcoding, using unique molecular identifiers to normalize TCRbeta repertoire quantification. Using fastp trimming at Q25 and MiXCR clonotype assembly, TCRdb reanalyzed the public sequencing data and kept in-frame beta chains. Identical CDR3 protein sequences are pooled into one entry, listed with their most common genes and DNA. The sample yields under 300,000 distinct CDR3 sequences; around a tenth were counted once. The top ten hold around a quarter of the sample.

This specimen was peripheral blood, taken 180 days after TCRalphabeta/CD19-depleted stem cell transplant. The receptors here all came from a male patient between 2 and 9 years old who had a stem cell transplant for chronic granulomatous disease, so the T cells may come from the graft donor.

This clonotype has at least ten counts. This chain's CDR3 is CASSQVVAGGSSGANVLTF. The DNA for the CDR3 is TGCGCCAGCAGCCAAGTGGTAGCGGGAGGCAGCTCTGGGGCCAACGTCCTGACTTTC. The chain combines TRBV4-3 with TRBJ2-6; TRBD2 agrees at 10 bases. This CDR3 comprises 19 residues. V dropped 1 base and J dropped 0; count of bases not matched to a gene: 6. The germline CDR1 and CDR2 sequences are LGHNA and YSLEER.

Only a few counts were recorded for this clonotype. The chain employs TRBV5-6 and TRBJ1-1, with a tentative D call TRBD1 (5 bases). The germline V gene encodes CDR1 SGHDT and CDR2 YYEEEE. Trimming stripped 2 bases from V and 1 base from J, with 9 bases between. The CDR3 consists of 14 residues. CDR3 nucleotides: TGTGCCAGCAGCTTCCCGGGGGAGAACACTGAAGCTTTCTTT. Its translation is CASSFPGENTEAFF.

This clonotype was seen ten or more times. This rearrangement joins TRBV7-6 to TRBJ2-7, with a weak D call TRBD1 (5 bases). CDR1 is SGHVS and CDR2 is FNYEAQ in the germline V gene. This CDR3 is built from 14 residues. Between the trimmed V and J ends, which lost 3 bases and 3 bases, there was a span of 12 bases. The CDR3 loop is CASSFNGANYEQYF. Written as DNA, the CDR3 is TGTGCCAGCAGCTTCAATGGGGCCAACTACGAGCAGTACTTC.

This clonotype appeared many times. The chain joins TRBV25-1 to TRBJ2-3; D tentatively reads TRBD1 or TRBD2 (5 bases each). V was pared by 3 bases and J by 4 bases, with 11 bases between. Per the germline V gene, CDR1 is MGHDK and CDR2 is SYGVNS. The CDR3 covers 14 residues. The CDR3 sequence is CASSDPGAPDTQYF. In nucleotides, the CDR3 is TGTGCCAGCAGTGATCCCGGGGCGCCAGATACGCAGTATTTT. Drawing the rest from reference TRBV25-1 and TRBJ2-3, the complete variable domain is EADIYQTPRYLVIGTGKKITLECSQTMGHDKMYWYQQDPGMELHLIHYSYGVNSTEKGDLSSESTVSRIRTEHFPLTLESARPSHTSQYLCASSDPGAPDTQYFGPGTRLTVL.

This clonotype appeared many times. The rearrangement uses TRBV29-1 and TRBJ1-1, with D possibly TRBD1 on 5 matching bases. V was trimmed by 8 bases and J by 4 bases, leaving 11 bases between them. The CDR3 extends over 11 amino acids. Germline CDR1 and CDR2: SQVTM and ANQGSEA. The CDR3 reads CSYRGGTEAFF. CDR3 DNA: TGCAGCTACCGGGGGGGCACTGAAGCTTTCTTT.

This clonotype was picked up many times. The rearrangement uses TRBV11-2 and TRBJ1-5; 8 bases fit TRBD1. Looked up from germline, CDR1 is SGHAT and CDR2 is FQNNGV. Trimming removed 0 bases from V and 4 bases from J; junction bases left unmatched: 8. The CDR3 has 17 residues. The CDR3 bases are TGTGCCAGCAGCTTAGAGATTTGGGACAGGCAAAATCAGCCCCAGCATTTT. It translates to CASSLEIWDRQNQPQHF.

This clonotype was seen many times. The chain joins TRBV20-1 to TRBJ2-3; a weak D match, TRBD1 (5 bases). V lost 0 bases and J lost 4, with 26 bases in between. The CDR3 extends over 19 amino acids. Germline assignment: CDR1 DFQATT and CDR2 SNEGSKA (reference sequence). This CDR3 is CSARDPTLAGKNWADTQYF. As DNA, the CDR3 is TGCAGTGCTAGAGATCCCACGTTGGCAGGGAAGAATTGGGCAGATACGCAGTATTTT.